These T cell receptor beta chains were read from a single sample in a study of response to subunit inactivated influenza vaccine. TCRdb reanalysed the RT-PCR reads using MiXCR and keeps one entry per CDR3 protein. Here the sample spans around 760,000 distinct CDR3 sequences, about 14% being singletons. The material was PBMCs from blood, obtained 14 to 15 days before vaccination. These receptor sequences come from a middle-aged man who received an inactivated influenza vaccine. Each CDR3 is given with its conserved first and last residue. The order of the fields is V gene, D gene, clone size, CDR3 length, J gene, CDR3 protein, CDR3 DNA. The D gene is left open where the match is weak. Clone size is stated in some rows and not others, as once, few, many or a class when expanded.

V gene: TRBV4-1
D gene: -
clone size: -
CDR3 length: 14
J gene: TRBJ1-6
CDR3 protein: CASSQDPLDSPLHF
CDR3 DNA: TGCGCCAGCAGCCAAGATCCGTTGGATTCACCCCTCCACTTT

V gene: TRBV10-3
D gene: -
clone size: -
CDR3 length: 13
J gene: TRBJ2-2
CDR3 protein: CAITGTLTGELFF
CDR3 DNA: TGTGCCATCACGGGGACACTCACCGGGGAGCTGTTTTTT

V gene: TRBV15
D gene: -
clone size: many
CDR3 length: 13
J gene: TRBJ2-3
CDR3 protein: CATSSVSGDTQYF
CDR3 DNA: TGTGCCACCAGCAGCGTCTCGGGTGATACGCAGTATTTT

V gene: TRBV20-1
D gene: TRBD1
clone size: many
CDR3 length: 13
J gene: TRBJ2-7
CDR3 protein: CSANRDRTYEQYF
CDR3 DNA: TGCAGTGCTAACCGGGACAGAACCTACGAGCAGTACTTC

V gene: TRBV27
D gene: -
clone size: -
CDR3 length: 12
J gene: TRBJ1-2
CDR3 protein: CASSYQGYGYTF
CDR3 DNA: TGTGCCAGCAGTTACCAGGGATATGGCTACACCTTC

V gene: TRBV7-1
D gene: TRBD1
clone size: -
CDR3 length: 14
J gene: TRBJ1-1
CDR3 protein: CASGQQGRRTEAFF
CDR3 DNA: TGTGCCAGCGGCCAACAGGGGAGACGGACTGAAGCTTTCTTT

V gene: TRBV2
D gene: TRBD2
clone size: few
CDR3 length: 16
J gene: TRBJ2-7
CDR3 protein: CASSERLAGALYEQYF
CDR3 DNA: TGTGCCAGCAGTGAGCGACTAGCGGGAGCGTTATACGAGCAGTACTTC

V gene: TRBV20-1
D gene: TRBD2
clone size: -
CDR3 length: 16
J gene: TRBJ2-3
CDR3 protein: CSARAWASGFTDTQYF
CDR3 DNA: TGCAGTGCTCGTGCTTGGGCTAGCGGATTCACAGATACGCAGTATTTT

V gene: TRBV29-1
D gene: TRBD2
clone size: -
CDR3 length: 14
J gene: TRBJ2-1
CDR3 protein: CSVAGTSGYNEQFF
CDR3 DNA: TGCAGCGTGGCCGGGACTAGCGGTTACAATGAGCAGTTCTTC

V gene: TRBV7-3
D gene: TRBD2
clone size: -
CDR3 length: 14
J gene: TRBJ2-1
CDR3 protein: CASSGGTMSSEQFF
CDR3 DNA: TGTGCCAGCTCGGGGGGTACAATGAGCAGTGAGCAGTTCTTC

V gene: TRBV5-1
D gene: TRBD1
clone size: -
CDR3 length: 15
J gene: TRBJ2-7
CDR3 protein: CASSLRGQGLNEQYF
CDR3 DNA: TGCGCCAGCAGCTTGAGGGGACAGGGTTTGAACGAGCAGTACTTC

V gene: TRBV29-1
D gene: -
clone size: few
CDR3 length: 12
J gene: TRBJ1-2
CDR3 protein: CSVGSANYGYTF
CDR3 DNA: TGCAGCGTTGGGTCAGCTAACTATGGCTACACCTTC

V gene: TRBV20-1
D gene: -
clone size: many
CDR3 length: 15
J gene: TRBJ2-5
CDR3 protein: CSARVGPPGRETQYF
CDR3 DNA: TGCAGTGCTAGAGTTGGACCCCCGGGGAGGGAGACCCAGTACTTC

V gene: TRBV14
D gene: -
clone size: many
CDR3 length: 15
J gene: TRBJ2-5
CDR3 protein: CASSQGGWYQETQYF
CDR3 DNA: TGTGCCAGCAGCCAAGGGGGCTGGTACCAAGAGACCCAGTACTTC

V gene: TRBV7-9
D gene: TRBD1
clone size: -
CDR3 length: 15
J gene: TRBJ2-1
CDR3 protein: CASSLLQGSYGEQFF
CDR3 DNA: TGTGCCAGCAGCTTACTACAGGGGTCTTACGGTGAGCAGTTCTTC

V gene: TRBV5-1
D gene: TRBD2
clone size: -
CDR3 length: 17
J gene: TRBJ2-1
CDR3 protein: CASSSLGVSGGAYEQFF
CDR3 DNA: TGCGCCAGCAGCTCACTGGGGGTCTCCGGGGGGGCCTATGAGCAGTTCTTC

V gene: TRBV7-9
D gene: TRBD1
clone size: many
CDR3 length: 14
J gene: TRBJ2-1
CDR3 protein: CASSFGTDYNEQFF
CDR3 DNA: TGTGCCAGCAGCTTCGGGACAGATTACAATGAGCAGTTCTTC

V gene: TRBV29-1
D gene: -
clone size: -
CDR3 length: 13
J gene: TRBJ2-2
CDR3 protein: CSARDLGTGELFF
CDR3 DNA: TGCAGCGCCAGGGACCTTGGCACCGGGGAGCTGTTTTTT

V gene: TRBV11-2
D gene: TRBD1
clone size: few
CDR3 length: 18
J gene: TRBJ2-3
CDR3 protein: CASSDRDRGRFGTDTQYF
CDR3 DNA: TGTGCCAGCAGCGACCGGGACAGGGGGCGATTCGGCACAGATACGCAGTATTTT

V gene: TRBV20-1
D gene: -
clone size: few
CDR3 length: 14
J gene: TRBJ2-2
CDR3 protein: CSARDPEGGGELFF
CDR3 DNA: TGCAGTGCTAGAGATCCCGAGGGGGGCGGGGAGCTGTTTTTT

V gene: TRBV12-3/TRBV12-4
D gene: -
clone size: few
CDR3 length: 14
J gene: TRBJ2-4
CDR3 protein: CASSSRGTKNIQYF
CDR3 DNA: TGTGCCAGCAGTTCAAGAGGAACCAAAAACATTCAGTACTTC

V gene: TRBV29-1
D gene: -
clone size: -
CDR3 length: 15
J gene: TRBJ2-3
CDR3 protein: CSVEKGGQNTDTQYF
CDR3 DNA: TGCAGCGTTGAAAAGGGTGGACAGAACACAGATACGCAGTATTTT

V gene: TRBV20-1
D gene: -
clone size: -
CDR3 length: 14
J gene: TRBJ2-1
CDR3 protein: CSAVRLANYNEQFF
CDR3 DNA: TGCAGTGCTGTGAGGCTAGCGAATTACAATGAGCAGTTCTTC

V gene: TRBV12-3/TRBV12-4
D gene: -
clone size: -
CDR3 length: 14
J gene: TRBJ2-1
CDR3 protein: CASSFDRLDNEQFF
CDR3 DNA: TGTGCCAGCAGTTTCGACAGGTTGGACAATGAGCAGTTCTTC

V gene: TRBV6-1
D gene: TRBD1
clone size: -
CDR3 length: 14
J gene: TRBJ2-7
CDR3 protein: CASRLTGVDYEQYF
CDR3 DNA: TGTGCCAGCAGATTGACAGGGGTAGACTACGAGCAGTACTTC

V gene: TRBV29-1
D gene: -
clone size: -
CDR3 length: 12
J gene: TRBJ2-7
CDR3 protein: CSVPQRGGEQYF
CDR3 DNA: TGCAGCGTGCCTCAAAGGGGGGGCGAGCAGTACTTC

V gene: TRBV3-1
D gene: -
clone size: many
CDR3 length: 13
J gene: TRBJ2-3
CDR3 protein: CASSQDAGDTQYF
CDR3 DNA: TGTGCCAGCAGCCAAGATGCCGGAGATACGCAGTATTTT

V gene: TRBV9
D gene: -
clone size: once
CDR3 length: 15
J gene: TRBJ2-5
CDR3 protein: CASSAEAGHQETQYF
CDR3 DNA: TGTGCCAGCAGCGCCGAGGCGGGACACCAAGAGACCCAGTACTTC

V gene: TRBV6-1
D gene: TRBD1
clone size: -
CDR3 length: 15
J gene: TRBJ2-5
CDR3 protein: CASSEGQGAVETQYF
CDR3 DNA: TGTGCCAGCAGTGAAGGGCAGGGGGCGGTTGAGACCCAGTACTTC

V gene: TRBV7-8
D gene: -
clone size: few
CDR3 length: 16
J gene: TRBJ2-3
CDR3 protein: CASSFPGRGTSDTQYF
CDR3 DNA: TGTGCCAGCAGCTTTCCGGGACGGGGGACGTCAGATACGCAGTATTTT

V gene: TRBV5-1
D gene: TRBD1
clone size: many
CDR3 length: 14
J gene: TRBJ1-6
CDR3 protein: CASSLGQGEGPLHF
CDR3 DNA: TGCGCCAGCAGCTTGGGACAGGGGGAAGGACCCCTCCACTTT

V gene: TRBV7-2
D gene: -
clone size: few
CDR3 length: 12
J gene: TRBJ2-3
CDR3 protein: CASSLRLHTQYF
CDR3 DNA: TGTGCCAGCAGCTTAAGGCTACATACGCAGTATTTT

V gene: TRBV28
D gene: TRBD2
clone size: -
CDR3 length: 17
J gene: TRBJ2-3
CDR3 protein: CASSWPGGLSWEDTQYF
CDR3 DNA: TGTGCCAGCAGTTGGCCGGGAGGGCTTTCGTGGGAAGATACGCAGTATTTT

V gene: TRBV10-2
D gene: TRBD2
clone size: -
CDR3 length: 15
J gene: TRBJ2-3
CDR3 protein: CASSEAGGPMNTQYF
CDR3 DNA: TGCGCCAGCAGTGAAGCGGGGGGGCCGATGAATACGCAGTATTTT

V gene: TRBV20-1
D gene: -
clone size: -
CDR3 length: 16
J gene: TRBJ2-1
CDR3 protein: CSARGGDFRAYNEQFF
CDR3 DNA: TGCAGTGCTAGAGGGGGGGACTTTCGGGCCTACAATGAGCAGTTCTTC

V gene: TRBV12-3/TRBV12-4
D gene: -
clone size: many
CDR3 length: 15
J gene: TRBJ2-1
CDR3 protein: CASNTDLAEDNEQFF
CDR3 DNA: TGTGCCAGCAATACTGACTTAGCGGAAGACAATGAGCAGTTCTTC

V gene: TRBV18
D gene: TRBD1
clone size: few
CDR3 length: 18
J gene: TRBJ1-2
CDR3 protein: CASSPSRTGAIQGYGYTF
CDR3 DNA: TGTGCCAGCTCACCCTCCAGGACAGGGGCGATACAAGGCTATGGCTACACCTTC

V gene: TRBV5-1
D gene: TRBD2
clone size: -
CDR3 length: 18
J gene: TRBJ2-1
CDR3 protein: CASSSGTSGGESVDEQFF
CDR3 DNA: TGCGCCAGCAGCTCCGGGACTAGCGGGGGGGAGAGTGTCGATGAGCAGTTCTTC

V gene: TRBV29-1
D gene: -
clone size: few
CDR3 length: 11
J gene: TRBJ2-7
CDR3 protein: CSVAHLYEQYF
CDR3 DNA: TGCAGCGTTGCGCACCTCTACGAGCAGTACTTC

V gene: TRBV20-1
D gene: -
clone size: few
CDR3 length: 14
J gene: TRBJ2-1
CDR3 protein: CSARRGESLNEQFF
CDR3 DNA: TGCAGTGCTAGAAGGGGGGAGTCCCTCAATGAGCAGTTCTTC

V gene: TRBV7-9
D gene: -
clone size: few
CDR3 length: 13
J gene: TRBJ2-1
CDR3 protein: CASTPDTGHEQFF
CDR3 DNA: TGTGCCAGCACCCCCGACACCGGCCATGAGCAGTTCTTC

V gene: TRBV4-2
D gene: -
clone size: -
CDR3 length: 15
J gene: TRBJ1-1
CDR3 protein: CASSQVGPLGAEAFF
CDR3 DNA: TGTGCCAGCAGCCAAGTCGGGCCATTAGGCGCTGAAGCTTTCTTT

V gene: TRBV28
D gene: TRBD2
clone size: -
CDR3 length: 15
J gene: TRBJ2-3
CDR3 protein: CAGGTSGGAPDTQYF
CDR3 DNA: TGTGCCGGCGGGACTAGCGGGGGGGCCCCAGATACGCAGTATTTT

V gene: TRBV4-3
D gene: -
clone size: few
CDR3 length: 13
J gene: TRBJ2-2
CDR3 protein: CASSQGLAGELFF
CDR3 DNA: TGCGCCAGCAGCCAAGGACTAGCCGGGGAGCTGTTTTTT

V gene: TRBV29-1
D gene: TRBD2
clone size: few
CDR3 length: 14
J gene: TRBJ2-1
CDR3 protein: CSVPGTSRYNEQFF
CDR3 DNA: TGCAGCGTTCCCGGGACTAGCCGCTACAATGAGCAGTTCTTC

V gene: TRBV3-1
D gene: TRBD2
clone size: few
CDR3 length: 13
J gene: TRBJ2-1
CDR3 protein: CASSQPGGGTPHF
CDR3 DNA: TGTGCCAGCAGCCAACCTGGGGGAGGGACTCCACACTTC

V gene: TRBV7-8
D gene: -
clone size: -
CDR3 length: 16
J gene: TRBJ2-5
CDR3 protein: CASSLGVRGAPGAQYF
CDR3 DNA: TGTGCCAGCAGCTTAGGTGTCCGGGGGGCCCCCGGGGCCCAGTACTTC

V gene: TRBV6-1
D gene: -
clone size: -
CDR3 length: 14
J gene: TRBJ2-3
CDR3 protein: CASSGGKSTDTQYF
CDR3 DNA: TGTGCCAGCAGTGGCGGGAAGAGCACAGATACGCAGTATTTT

V gene: TRBV7-2
D gene: -
clone size: many
CDR3 length: 14
J gene: TRBJ2-3
CDR3 protein: CASSLDRYTDTQYF
CDR3 DNA: TGTGCCAGCAGCTTAGATAGATACACAGATACGCAGTATTTT

V gene: TRBV19
D gene: TRBD2
clone size: -
CDR3 length: 14
J gene: TRBJ2-7
CDR3 protein: CASSRLAGIYEQYF
CDR3 DNA: TGTGCCAGTAGTCGACTAGCGGGGATCTACGAGCAGTACTTC

V gene: TRBV28
D gene: TRBD1
clone size: few
CDR3 length: 14
J gene: TRBJ1-5
CDR3 protein: CASTLDRVPQPQHF
CDR3 DNA: TGTGCCAGCACCCTCGACAGGGTCCCCCAGCCCCAGCATTTT

V gene: TRBV4-1
D gene: -
clone size: few
CDR3 length: 13
J gene: TRBJ2-7
CDR3 protein: CASSQEPGGVQYF
CDR3 DNA: TGCGCCAGCAGCCAAGAGCCCGGGGGCGTACAGTACTTC

V gene: TRBV7-2
D gene: -
clone size: few
CDR3 length: 14
J gene: TRBJ2-5
CDR3 protein: CASSLGRTLETQYF
CDR3 DNA: TGTGCCAGCAGCCTGGGACGGACTTTGGAGACCCAGTACTTC

V gene: TRBV10-3
D gene: -
clone size: few
CDR3 length: 15
J gene: TRBJ2-5
CDR3 protein: CAISERVIREGTQYF
CDR3 DNA: TGTGCCATCAGTGAGAGGGTGATTCGTGAGGGGACCCAGTACTTC

V gene: TRBV5-1
D gene: -
clone size: -
CDR3 length: 16
J gene: TRBJ1-1
CDR3 protein: CASSLEPPALNTEAFF
CDR3 DNA: TGCGCCAGCAGCCTAGAGCCTCCAGCCCTGAACACTGAAGCTTTCTTT